Each of the 2 T cell receptor beta chains below was sequenced from the same sample in a study of response to subunit inactivated influenza vaccine. TCRdb reprocessed the RT-PCR reads via MiXCR and lists one record per CDR3 protein. In the table there are approximately 700,000 distinct CDR3 sequences, approximately 14% of which are singletons. Source: PBMCs from blood, taken about 11 days after vaccination. All receptors derive from a man aged 50-59 years who received an inactivated influenza vaccine.

The rearrangement joins TRBV24-1 to TRBJ2-5, with a weak D call TRBD2 (7 bases). The CDR3 consists of 15 residues. The germline V gene has CDR1 KGHDR and CDR2 SFDVKD. With 3 bases removed from V and 5 bases from J, the gap between germline ends came to 15 bases. CDR3 in amino acids: CATSDPAGAWETQYF. CDR3 nucleotide sequence: TGTGCCACCAGTGATCCCGCGGGGGCGTGGGAGACCCAGTACTTC.

The chain links TRBV2 to TRBJ1-6; TRBD1 matches 9 bases. CDR1 is SNHLY, CDR2 FYNNEI, per germline. CDR3 size: 14 residues. The ends lost 8 bases at V and 7 bases at J; junction bases unmatched: 6. The CDR3, as DNA: TGTGCCAGCGGGAACAGGGGGCGAAATTCACCCCTCCACTTT. Amino acid sequence: CASGNRGRNSPLHF. The full variable domain, in which reference TRBV2 and TRBJ1-6 provide the parts outside the CDR3, is EPEVTQTPSHQVTQMGQEVILRCVPISNHLYFYWYRQILGQKVEFLVSFYNNEISEKSEIFDDQFSVERPDGSNFTLKIRSTKLEDSAMYFCASGNRGRNSPLHFGNGTRLTVT.